The source of this T cell receptor beta chain is a study of blood T cell repertoires in COVID-19. Study as a whole: The United States, Italy and Spain provided the acute and convalescent COVID-19 samples.

The study drew participants aged about 18 to 90 years from some 23 US areas. Recovery meant two consecutive negative NP/OP PCR tests, professional clearance, or resolved symptoms. Authors' processing steps: For nucleated cells, counts were estimated from reference gene primer amplification. TCRdb's copy holds only in-frame clones and misses some; the assay was immunoSEQ multiplex PCR. That table furnishes V, J and clone size, whereas the DNA furnished D and trimming. The repertoire holds some 390,000 clones, with roughly 91% as singletons. This clone was found once. The CDR3 loop spans 14 amino acids. Germline V lookup: CDR1 SGHNT, CDR2 YYREEE (reference sequence). V dropped 2 bases and J dropped 7; count of bases not matched to a gene: 7.

The material sequenced was PBMCs or T cells enriched from blood (not recorded which). The V gene is TRBV5-4, the J gene TRBJ2-7, with TRBD1 matching 9 bases. This receptor was obtained from a young woman who had recovered from COVID-19. CDR3 protein: CASSLDRGIFEQYF. The CDR3 DNA is TGTGCCAGCAGCTTAGACAGGGGGATATTTGAGCAGTACTTC.